This T cell receptor (beta chain) is drawn from a study of T cell responses to AZD1222 COVID-19 vaccine. Generated by immunoSEQ multiplex PCR, the TCRdb table keeps only in-frame clones and is missing some. The table records around 200,000 clones, approximately 92% of them present only once. About this clone itself: The antigen remains undetermined.

Trimming left V 4 bases short and J 5 bases short, with 11 bases between. The CDR3 has 13 amino acids. The germline gives CDR1 LNHDA, CDR2 SQIVND (reference sequence). Study-level results: Baseline serostatus was positive in only six AZD1222 recipients.

This chain uses TRBV19 with TRBJ2-5; D perhaps matches TRBD2 (5 bases). Here the sequenced sample was peripheral blood, taken 28 days after the second dose of the MenACWY control vaccine. This TCR derives from an adult who received the MenACWY meningococcal vaccine as a control. The CDR3 nucleotides read TGTGCCAGTAGTACTTATAGGAGGGAGACCCAGTACTTC. Protein: CASSTYRRETQYF.